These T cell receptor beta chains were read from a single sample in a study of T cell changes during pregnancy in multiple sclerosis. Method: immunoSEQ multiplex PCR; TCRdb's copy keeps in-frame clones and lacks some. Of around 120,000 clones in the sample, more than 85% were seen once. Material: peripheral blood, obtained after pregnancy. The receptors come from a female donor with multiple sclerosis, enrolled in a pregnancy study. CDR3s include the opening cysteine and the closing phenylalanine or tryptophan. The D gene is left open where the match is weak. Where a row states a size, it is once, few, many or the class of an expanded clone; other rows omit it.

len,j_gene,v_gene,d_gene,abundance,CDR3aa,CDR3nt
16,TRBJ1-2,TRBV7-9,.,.,CASSSYTPRTNYGYTF,TGTGCCAGCAGCTCATATACTCCTCGTACGAACTATGGCTACACCTTC
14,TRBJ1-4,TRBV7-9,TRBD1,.,CASRRGQPNEKLFF,TGTGCCAGCAGAAGGGGACAGCCGAATGAAAAACTGTTTTTT
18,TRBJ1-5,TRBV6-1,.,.,CASSDPSVRPQTNQPQHF,TGTGCCAGCAGTGACCCGAGCGTACGACCGCAGACTAATCAGCCCCAGCATTTT
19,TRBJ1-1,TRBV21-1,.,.,CASSPWGTRDRGLNTEAFF,TGTGCCAGCAGCCCGTGGGGGACACGGGACAGGGGGCTTAACACTGAAGCTTTCTTT
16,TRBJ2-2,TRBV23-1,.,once,CASSQSPRVSTGELFF,TGCGCCAGCAGTCAATCACCCAGGGTCTCCACCGGGGAGCTGTTTTTT
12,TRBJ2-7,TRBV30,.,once,CAWSSEGYEQYF,TGTGCCTGGAGTAGTGAGGGCTACGAGCAGTACTTC
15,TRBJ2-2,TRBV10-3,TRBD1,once,CAIRPGQGENGELFF,TGTGCCATCAGACCGGGACAGGGGGAGAACGGGGAGCTGTTTTTT
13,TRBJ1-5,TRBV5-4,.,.,CASSRDPNQPQHF,TGTGCCAGCAGCCGGGATCCCAATCAGCCCCAGCATTTT
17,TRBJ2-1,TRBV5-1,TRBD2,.,CASSLATSGGPYNEQFF,TGCGCCAGCAGCTTGGCAACTAGCGGGGGCCCATACAATGAGCAGTTCTTC
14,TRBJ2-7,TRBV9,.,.,CASSVAGRGGEQYF,TGTGCCAGCAGCGTAGCGGGCCGGGGAGGCGAGCAGTACTTC
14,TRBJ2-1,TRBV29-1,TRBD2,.,CSVERTSSYNEQFF,TGCAGCGTTGAACGGACTAGCTCCTACAATGAGCAGTTCTTC
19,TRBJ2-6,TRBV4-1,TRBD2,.,CASSQGLLAGGSGANVLTF,TGCGCCAGCAGCCAAGGACTACTAGCGGGGGGCTCTGGGGCCAACGTCCTGACTTTC
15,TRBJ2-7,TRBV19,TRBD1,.,CASSMRTGPTYEQYF,TGTGCCAGTAGTATGAGGACAGGGCCCACCTACGAGCAGTACTTC
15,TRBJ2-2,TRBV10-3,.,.,CAISGIGANTGELFF,TGTGCCATCAGTGGTATAGGAGCGAACACCGGGGAGCTGTTTTTT
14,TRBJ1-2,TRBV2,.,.,CASSEVAPNYGYTF,TGTGCCAGCAGTGAGGTGGCCCCTAACTATGGCTACACCTTC
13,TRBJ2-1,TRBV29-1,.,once,CSVVGHAGNEQFF,TGCAGCGTTGTCGGCCATGCGGGCAATGAGCAGTTCTTC
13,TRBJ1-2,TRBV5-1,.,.,CASSEEAIDGYTF,TGCGCCAGCTCGGAGGAGGCAATAGACGGCTACACCTTC
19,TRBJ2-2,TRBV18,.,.,CASSLAAWNGDLGTGELFF,TGTGCCAGCTCACTGGCTGCTTGGAACGGGGATCTCGGCACCGGGGAGCTGTTTTTT
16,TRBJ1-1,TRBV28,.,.,CASGSRPGFGNTEAFF,TGTGCCAGCGGCTCCCGACCGGGGTTCGGGAACACTGAAGCTTTCTTT
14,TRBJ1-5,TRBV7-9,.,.,CASSPDRSNQPQHF,TGTGCCAGCAGCCCGGACAGAAGCAATCAGCCCCAGCATTTT
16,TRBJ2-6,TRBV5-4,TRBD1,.,CAMEGQGLSGANVLTF,TGTGCCATGGAGGGACAGGGGTTATCTGGGGCCAACGTCCTGACTTTC
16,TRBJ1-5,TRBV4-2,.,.,CASSQAGGVGNQPQHF,TGTGCCAGCAGCCAAGCGGGAGGAGTGGGCAATCAGCCCCAGCATTTT
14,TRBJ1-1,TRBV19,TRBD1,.,CASSRDRGNTEAFF,TGTGCCAGTAGTCGCGACAGGGGCAACACTGAAGCTTTCTTT
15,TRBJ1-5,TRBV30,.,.,CAWSVQGLGNQPQHF,TGTGCCTGGAGTGTACAGGGTCTAGGCAATCAGCCCCAGCATTTT
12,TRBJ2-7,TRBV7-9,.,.,CASSRQNYEQYF,TGTGCCAGCAGCCGACAGAACTACGAGCAGTACTTC
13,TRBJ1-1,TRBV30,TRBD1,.,CAWSMTGAREAFF,TGTGCCTGGAGTATGACAGGGGCGCGGGAAGCTTTCTTT
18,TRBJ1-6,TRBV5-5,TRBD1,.,CASSSRDKGASYNSPLHF,TGTGCCAGCAGCTCACGGGACAAGGGGGCCTCCTATAATTCACCCCTCCACTTT
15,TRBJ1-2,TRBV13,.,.,CASSSVYEEDFSYTF,TGTGCCAGCAGCTCCGTTTATGAGGAAGATTTTAGCTACACCTTC
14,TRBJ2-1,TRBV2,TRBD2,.,CASSDLAGVNEQFF,TGTGCCAGTTCGGATCTAGCGGGGGTTAATGAGCAGTTCTTC
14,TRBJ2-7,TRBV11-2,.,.,CASSEPPTPFEQYF,TGTGCCAGCAGCGAACCTCCTACTCCTTTCGAGCAGTACTTC
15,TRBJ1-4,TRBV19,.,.,CASSIRGSASEKLFF,TGTGCCAGTAGTATCCGCGGTTCTGCTTCGGAGAAACTGTTTTTT
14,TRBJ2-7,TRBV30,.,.,CAWSSGEGRYEQYF,TGTGCCTGGAGTTCAGGGGAGGGTAGGTACGAGCAGTACTTC
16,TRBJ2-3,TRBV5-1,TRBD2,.,CASSARTSGGTDTQYF,TGCGCCAGCAGCGCCCGGACTAGCGGGGGGACAGATACGCAGTATTTT
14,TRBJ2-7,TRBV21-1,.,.,CASRSTVKNYEQYF,TGTGCCAGCCGATCGACAGTAAAAAACTACGAGCAGTACTTC
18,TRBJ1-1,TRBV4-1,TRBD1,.,CASSHGPQGGRLNTEAFF,TGCGCCAGCAGCCACGGGCCCCAGGGGGGCCGACTAAACACTGAAGCTTTCTTT
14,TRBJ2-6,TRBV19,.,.,CATSGHSGANVLTF,TGTGCCACCTCCGGACACTCTGGGGCCAACGTCCTGACTTTC
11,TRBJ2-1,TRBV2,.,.,CASRGQSEQFF,TGTGCCAGCAGGGGGCAGAGTGAGCAGTTCTTC